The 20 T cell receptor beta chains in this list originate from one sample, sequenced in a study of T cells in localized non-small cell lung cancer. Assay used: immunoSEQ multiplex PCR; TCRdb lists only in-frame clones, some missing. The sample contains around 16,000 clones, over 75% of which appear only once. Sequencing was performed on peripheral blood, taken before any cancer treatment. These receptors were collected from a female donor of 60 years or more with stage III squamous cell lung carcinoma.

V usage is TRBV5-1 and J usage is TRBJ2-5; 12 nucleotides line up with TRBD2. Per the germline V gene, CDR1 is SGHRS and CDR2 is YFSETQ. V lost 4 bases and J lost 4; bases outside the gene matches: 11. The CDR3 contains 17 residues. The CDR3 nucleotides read TGCGCCAGCAGCCCTAACCGACTAGCGGGAGTTTCAGAGACCCAGTACTTC. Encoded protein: CASSPNRLAGVSETQYF.

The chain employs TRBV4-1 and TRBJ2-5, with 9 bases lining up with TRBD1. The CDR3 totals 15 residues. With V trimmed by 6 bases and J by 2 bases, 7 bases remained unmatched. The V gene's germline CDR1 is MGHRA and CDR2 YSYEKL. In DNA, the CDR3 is TGCGCCAGCAGGGGGACAGGGCCTCTTCAAGAGACCCAGTACTTC. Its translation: CASRGTGPLQETQYF.

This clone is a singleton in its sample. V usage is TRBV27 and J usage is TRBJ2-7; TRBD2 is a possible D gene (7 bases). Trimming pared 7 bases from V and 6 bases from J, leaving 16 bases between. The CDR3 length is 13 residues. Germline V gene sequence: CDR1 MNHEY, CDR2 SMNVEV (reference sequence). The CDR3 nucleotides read TGTGCCAGCACGGGGGGCGGCGACTTCGAGCAGTACTTC. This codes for CASTGGGDFEQYF.

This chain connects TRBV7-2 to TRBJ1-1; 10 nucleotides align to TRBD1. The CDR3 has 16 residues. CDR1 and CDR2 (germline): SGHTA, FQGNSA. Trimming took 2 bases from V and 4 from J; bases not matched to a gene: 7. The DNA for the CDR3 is TGTGCCAGCAGCTTACGGCGACAGGGGGCGACCACTGAAGCTTTCTTT. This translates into CASSLRRQGATTEAFF.

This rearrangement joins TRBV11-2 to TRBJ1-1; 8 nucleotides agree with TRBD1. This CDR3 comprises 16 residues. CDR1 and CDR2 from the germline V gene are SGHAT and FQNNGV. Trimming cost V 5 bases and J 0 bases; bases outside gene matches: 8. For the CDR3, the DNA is TGTGCCAGCAGCAACCGGGACAGGCAAATGAACACTGAAGCTTTCTTT. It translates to CASSNRDRQMNTEAFF.

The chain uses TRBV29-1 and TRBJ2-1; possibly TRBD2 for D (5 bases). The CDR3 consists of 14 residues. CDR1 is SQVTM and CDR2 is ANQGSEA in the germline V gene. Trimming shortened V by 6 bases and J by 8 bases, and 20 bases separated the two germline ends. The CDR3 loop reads CSVGISAWVDEQFF. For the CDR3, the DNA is TGCAGCGTCGGGATCTCCGCATGGGTCGATGAGCAGTTCTTC.

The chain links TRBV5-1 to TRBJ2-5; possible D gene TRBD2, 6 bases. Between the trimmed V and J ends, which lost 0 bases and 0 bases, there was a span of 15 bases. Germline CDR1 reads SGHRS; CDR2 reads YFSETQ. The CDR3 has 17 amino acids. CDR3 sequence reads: CASSLGLGLPYQETQYF. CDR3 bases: TGCGCCAGCAGCTTGGGTTTAGGACTACCTTACCAAGAGACCCAGTACTTC.

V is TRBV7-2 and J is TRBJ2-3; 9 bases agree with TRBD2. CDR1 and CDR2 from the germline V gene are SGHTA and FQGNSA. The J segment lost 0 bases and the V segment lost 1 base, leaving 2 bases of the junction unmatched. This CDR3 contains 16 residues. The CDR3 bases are TGTGCCAGCAGCTTAGTTAGCGGGGGTAGCACAGATACGCAGTATTTT. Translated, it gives CASSLVSGGSTDTQYF.

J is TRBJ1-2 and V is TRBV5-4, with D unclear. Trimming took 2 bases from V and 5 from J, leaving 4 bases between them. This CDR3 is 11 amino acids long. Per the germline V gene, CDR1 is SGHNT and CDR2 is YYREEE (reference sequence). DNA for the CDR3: TGTGCCAGCAGCTTTGGGTATGGCTACACCTTC. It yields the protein CASSFGYGYTF.

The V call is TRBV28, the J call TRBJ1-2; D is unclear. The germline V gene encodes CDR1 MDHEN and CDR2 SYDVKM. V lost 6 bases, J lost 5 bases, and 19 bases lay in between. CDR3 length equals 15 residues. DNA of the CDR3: TGTGCCAGCAGCCCTCCAGCAGTAATCCAGTATGGCTACACCTTC. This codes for CASSPPAVIQYGYTF.

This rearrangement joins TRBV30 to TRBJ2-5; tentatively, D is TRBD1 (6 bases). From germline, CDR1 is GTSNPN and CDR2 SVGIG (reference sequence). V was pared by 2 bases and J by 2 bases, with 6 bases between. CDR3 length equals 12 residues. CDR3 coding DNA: TGTGCCTGGAGTAGGGGGCAAGAGACCCAGTACTTC. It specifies CAWSRGQETQYF.

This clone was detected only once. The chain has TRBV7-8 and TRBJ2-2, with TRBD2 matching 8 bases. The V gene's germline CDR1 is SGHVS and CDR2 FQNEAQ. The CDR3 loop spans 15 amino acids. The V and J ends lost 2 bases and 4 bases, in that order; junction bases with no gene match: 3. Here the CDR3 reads CASSLRLAGTGELFF. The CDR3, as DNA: TGTGCCAGCAGCTTAAGGCTAGCGGGCACCGGGGAGCTGTTTTTT.

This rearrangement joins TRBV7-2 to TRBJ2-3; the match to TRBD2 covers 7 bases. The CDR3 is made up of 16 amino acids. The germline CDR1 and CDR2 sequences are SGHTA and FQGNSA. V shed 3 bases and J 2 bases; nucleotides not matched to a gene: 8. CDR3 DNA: TGTGCCAGCAGCTTGGGCGGGGGAGCCCACACAGATACGCAGTATTTT. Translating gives CASSLGGGAHTDTQYF.

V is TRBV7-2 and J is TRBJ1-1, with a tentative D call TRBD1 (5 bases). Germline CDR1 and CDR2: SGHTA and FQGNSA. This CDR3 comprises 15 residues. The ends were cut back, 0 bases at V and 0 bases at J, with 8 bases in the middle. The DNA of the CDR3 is TGTGCCAGCAGCTTAGCGGGGGGTTTGAACACTGAAGCTTTCTTT. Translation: CASSLAGGLNTEAFF.

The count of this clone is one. CDR3 DNA: TGCGCCAGCAGCCAAGATGCCGGGAGGGCCCTCACCGGGGAGCTGTTTTTT. This codes for CASSQDAGRALTGELFF. The chain couples TRBV4-1 to TRBJ2-2; 8 nucleotides line up with TRBD2. J was trimmed by 4 bases and V by 0 bases; bases with no gene match: 7. Per the germline V gene, CDR1 is MGHRA and CDR2 is YSYEKL. This CDR3 region has 17 residues.

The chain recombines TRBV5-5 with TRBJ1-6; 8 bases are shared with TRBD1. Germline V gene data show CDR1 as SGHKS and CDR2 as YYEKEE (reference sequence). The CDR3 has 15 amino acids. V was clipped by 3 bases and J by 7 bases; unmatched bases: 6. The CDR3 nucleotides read TGTGCCAGCAGCTCCCTGGACAGGGCAAATTCACCCCTCCACTTT. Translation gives CASSSLDRANSPLHF.

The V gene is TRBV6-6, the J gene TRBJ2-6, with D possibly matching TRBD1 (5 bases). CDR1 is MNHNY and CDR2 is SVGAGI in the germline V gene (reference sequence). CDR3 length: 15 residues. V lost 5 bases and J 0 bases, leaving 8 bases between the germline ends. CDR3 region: CASSLDSSGANVLTF. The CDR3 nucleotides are TGTGCCAGCAGTCTAGACAGCTCTGGGGCCAACGTCCTGACTTTC.

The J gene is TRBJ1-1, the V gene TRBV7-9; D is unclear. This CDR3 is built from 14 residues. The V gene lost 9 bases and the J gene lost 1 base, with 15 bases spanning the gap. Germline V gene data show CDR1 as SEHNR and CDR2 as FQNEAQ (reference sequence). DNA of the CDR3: TGTGCCAGTCTACCCGGGTCGTGGAACACTGAAGCTTTCTTT. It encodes CASLPGSWNTEAFF.

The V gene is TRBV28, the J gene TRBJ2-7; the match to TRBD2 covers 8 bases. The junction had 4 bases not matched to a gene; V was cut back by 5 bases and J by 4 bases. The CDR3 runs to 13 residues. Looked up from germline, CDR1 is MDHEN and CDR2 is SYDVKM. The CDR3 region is CASSPSGGYEQYF. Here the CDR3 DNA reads TGTGCCAGCAGTCCCAGCGGGGGATACGAGCAGTACTTC.

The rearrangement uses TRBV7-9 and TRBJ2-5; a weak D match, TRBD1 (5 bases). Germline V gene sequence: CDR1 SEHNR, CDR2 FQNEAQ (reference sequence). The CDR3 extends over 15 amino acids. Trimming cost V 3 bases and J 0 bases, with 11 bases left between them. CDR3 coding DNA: TGTGCCAGCAGCTTGAGACAGAATCACCAAGAGACCCAGTACTTC. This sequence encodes CASSLRQNHQETQYF.